The 8 T cell receptor beta chains below all came from one sample that was sequenced in a study of multiple sclerosis patients with progressive multifocal leukoencephalopathy. Sequenced by immunoSEQ multiplex PCR; TCRdb stores in-frame clones only, minus some. The table has fewer than 40,000 clones, about 91% seen once; the top ten hold less than 7.5%. The time point is: time of PML onset. The material sequenced was PBMCs, taken from a patient treated with natalizumab. These receptors all come from a woman in her thirties or forties with progressive multifocal leukoencephalopathy.

The chain couples TRBV19 to TRBJ2-2; the D gene is possibly TRBD2 (5 bases). CDR3 length: 15 residues. Germline CDR1 and CDR2: LNHDA and SQIVND (reference sequence). Trimming shortened V by 2 bases and J by 4 bases, and 11 bases separated the two germline ends. The CDR3 protein is CASSISGIGTGELFF. The CDR3 coding sequence is TGTGCCAGTAGTATATCGGGGATTGGCACCGGGGAGCTGTTTTTT.

V usage is TRBV5-6 and J usage is TRBJ2-3; 12 bases map to TRBD2. The CDR3 sequence is 18 residues long. Germline-derived CDR1 and CDR2 are SGHDT and YYEEEE. V was pared by 2 bases and J by 1 base, with 8 bases of the junction left unmatched. Here the CDR3 DNA reads TGTGCCAGCAGCTTAGGGCTAGCGGGGGGGCCGCGCACAGATACGCAGTATTTT. It is translated as CASSLGLAGGPRTDTQYF.

This clone appeared once. The chain combines TRBV19 with TRBJ1-2; D call uncertain. Trimming removed 2 bases from V and 0 bases from J, with 7 bases in between. The length of the CDR3 is 14 residues. CDR1 is LNHDA and CDR2 is SQIVND in the germline V gene (reference sequence). Here the CDR3 DNA reads TGTGCCAGTAGTATAAGGGATCCTAACTATGGCTACACCTTC. This encodes CASSIRDPNYGYTF.

This sequence joins TRBV6-1 and TRBJ2-1, with 7 bases identical to TRBD2. The CDR3 sequence is 15 residues long. CDR1 is MNHNS, CDR2 SASEGT, per germline. V lost 1 base to trimming and J lost 0 bases; unmatched junction nucleotides: 0. This CDR3 is CASSEVAGSYNEQFF. Written as DNA, the CDR3 is TGTGCCAGCAGTGAAGTAGCGGGCTCCTACAATGAGCAGTTCTTC.

The J gene is TRBJ2-3, the V gene TRBV7-9; D not resolved. This CDR3 is 13 amino acids long. CDR1 is SEHNR, CDR2 FQNEAQ, per germline (reference sequence). V was shortened by 1 base and J by 7 bases, with 9 bases between the two germline ends. The CDR3 DNA reads TGTGCCAGCAGCTTAGTGAGTGTCCATACGCAGTATTTT. It codes for CASSLVSVHTQYF.

V usage is TRBV27 and J usage is TRBJ2-4; TRBD1 aligns across 8 bases. J was trimmed by 8 bases and V by 5 bases; bases with no gene match: 11. This CDR3 is built from 15 residues. Germline V gene sequence: CDR1 MNHEY, CDR2 SMNVEV (reference sequence). DNA for the CDR3: TGTGCCAGCAGTCTAAGCAGGGGGCCGAGGGACATTCAGTACTTC. Translated: CASSLSRGPRDIQYF.

This clone was detected a few times. The V gene is TRBV7-9, the J gene TRBJ2-1; D is possibly TRBD1 (6 bases). Trimming removed 6 bases at V and 8 bases at J, with 14 bases between. This CDR3 region has 13 residues. In germline, CDR1 is SEHNR, CDR2 FQNEAQ (reference sequence). CDR3 DNA: TGTGCCAGCAGTCATAACAGGGACGATGAGCAGTTCTTC. The encoded protein is CASSHNRDDEQFF.

The chain uses TRBV29-1 and TRBJ2-2; a possible D gene is TRBD2 (5 bases). This CDR3 spans 13 amino acids. V gave up 4 bases and J gave up 0 bases, with 6 bases separating them. CDR1 and CDR2 (germline): SQVTM, ANQGSEA. This CDR3 is CSVGRANTGELFF. The CDR3 bases are TGCAGCGTTGGGCGGGCGAACACCGGGGAGCTGTTTTTT.